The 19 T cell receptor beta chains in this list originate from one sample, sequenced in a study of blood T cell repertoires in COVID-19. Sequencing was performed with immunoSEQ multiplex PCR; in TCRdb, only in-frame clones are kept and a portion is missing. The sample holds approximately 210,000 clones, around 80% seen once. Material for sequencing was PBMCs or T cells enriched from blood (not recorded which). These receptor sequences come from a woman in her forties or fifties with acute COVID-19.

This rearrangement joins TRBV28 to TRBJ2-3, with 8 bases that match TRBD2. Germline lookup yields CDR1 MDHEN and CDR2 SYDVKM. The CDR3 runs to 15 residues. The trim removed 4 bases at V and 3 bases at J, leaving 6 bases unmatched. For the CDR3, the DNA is TGTGCCAGCAGTTGGGCGGGGGGTTTTACAGATACGCAGTATTTT. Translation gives CASSWAGGFTDTQYF.

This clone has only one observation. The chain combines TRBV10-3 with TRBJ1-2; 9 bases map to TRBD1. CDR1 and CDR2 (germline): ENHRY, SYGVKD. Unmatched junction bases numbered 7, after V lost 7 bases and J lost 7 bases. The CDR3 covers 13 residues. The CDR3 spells CAINLQGAGGYTF. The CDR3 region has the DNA TGTGCCATCAATTTACAGGGGGCAGGTGGCTACACCTTC.

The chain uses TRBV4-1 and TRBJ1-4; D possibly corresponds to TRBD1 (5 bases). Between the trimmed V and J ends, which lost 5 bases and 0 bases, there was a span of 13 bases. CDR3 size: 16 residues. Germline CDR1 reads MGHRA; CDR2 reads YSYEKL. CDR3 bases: TGCGCCAGCAGCACACAGGTGACTGCAACTAATGAAAAACTGTTTTTT. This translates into CASSTQVTATNEKLFF.

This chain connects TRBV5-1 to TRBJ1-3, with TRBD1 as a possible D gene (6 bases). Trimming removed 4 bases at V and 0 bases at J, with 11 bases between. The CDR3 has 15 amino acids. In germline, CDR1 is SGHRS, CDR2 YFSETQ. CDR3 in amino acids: CASSPLQGSGNTIYF. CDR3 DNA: TGCGCCAGCAGCCCTTTACAGGGCTCTGGAAACACCATATATTTT.

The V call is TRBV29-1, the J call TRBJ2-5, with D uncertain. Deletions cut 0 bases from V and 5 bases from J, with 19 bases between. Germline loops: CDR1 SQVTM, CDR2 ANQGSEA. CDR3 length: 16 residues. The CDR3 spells CSVEDRRSERMETQYF. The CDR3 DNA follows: TGCAGCGTTGAAGATCGAAGGTCGGAGCGCATGGAGACCCAGTACTTC.

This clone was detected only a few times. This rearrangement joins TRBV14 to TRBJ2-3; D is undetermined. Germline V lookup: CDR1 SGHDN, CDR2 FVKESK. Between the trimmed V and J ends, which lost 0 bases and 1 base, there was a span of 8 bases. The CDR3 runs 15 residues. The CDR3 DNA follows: TGTGCCAGCAGCCAAGATTTAGATCGCACAGATACGCAGTATTTT. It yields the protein CASSQDLDRTDTQYF. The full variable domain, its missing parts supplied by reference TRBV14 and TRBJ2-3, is EAGVTQFPSHSVIEKGQTVTLRCDPISGHDNLYWYRRVMGKEIKFLLHFVKESKQDESGMPNNRFLAERTGGTYSTLKVQPAELEDSGVYFCASSQDLDRTDTQYFGPGTRLTVL.

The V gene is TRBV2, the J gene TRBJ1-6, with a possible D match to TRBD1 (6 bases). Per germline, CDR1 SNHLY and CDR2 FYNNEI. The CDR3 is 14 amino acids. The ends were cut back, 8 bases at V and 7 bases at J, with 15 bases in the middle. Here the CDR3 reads CASGQSIVNSPLHF. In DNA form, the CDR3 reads TGTGCCAGCGGACAGTCGATCGTCAATTCACCCCTCCACTTT.

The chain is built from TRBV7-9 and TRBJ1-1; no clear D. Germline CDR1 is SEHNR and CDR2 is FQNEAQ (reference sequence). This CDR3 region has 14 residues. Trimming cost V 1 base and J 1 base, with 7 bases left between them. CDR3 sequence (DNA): TGTGCCAGCAGCTTAGGTGTCAGGAACACTGAAGCTTTCTTT. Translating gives CASSLGVRNTEAFF.

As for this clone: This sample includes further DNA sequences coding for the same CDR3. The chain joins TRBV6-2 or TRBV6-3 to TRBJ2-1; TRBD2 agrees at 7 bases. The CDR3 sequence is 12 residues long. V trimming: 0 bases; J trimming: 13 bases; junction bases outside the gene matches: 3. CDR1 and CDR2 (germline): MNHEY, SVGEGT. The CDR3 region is CASSYSGGRQFF. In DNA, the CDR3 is TGTGCCAGCAGTTACTCCGGGGGGAGACAGTTCTTC.

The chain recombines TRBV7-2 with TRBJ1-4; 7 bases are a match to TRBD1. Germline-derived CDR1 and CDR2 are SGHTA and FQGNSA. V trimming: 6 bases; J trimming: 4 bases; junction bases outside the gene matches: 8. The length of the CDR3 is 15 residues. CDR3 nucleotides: TGTGCCAGCAGTCGTCACGGGACAGATAATGAAAAACTGTTTTTT. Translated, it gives CASSRHGTDNEKLFF.

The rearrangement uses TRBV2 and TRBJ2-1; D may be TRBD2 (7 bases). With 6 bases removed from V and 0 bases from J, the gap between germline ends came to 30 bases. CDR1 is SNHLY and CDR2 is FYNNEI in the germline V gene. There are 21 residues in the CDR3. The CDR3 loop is CASREGPGVGGLSSSYNEQFF. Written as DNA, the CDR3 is TGTGCCAGCAGAGAGGGCCCTGGAGTGGGGGGGCTGTCGAGCTCCTACAATGAGCAGTTCTTC.

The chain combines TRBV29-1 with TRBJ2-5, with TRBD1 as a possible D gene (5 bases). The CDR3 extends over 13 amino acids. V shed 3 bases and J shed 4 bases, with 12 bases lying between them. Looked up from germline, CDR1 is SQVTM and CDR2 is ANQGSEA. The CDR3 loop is CSVDRASGETQYF. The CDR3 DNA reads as TGCAGCGTTGACAGGGCTTCGGGAGAGACCCAGTACTTC.

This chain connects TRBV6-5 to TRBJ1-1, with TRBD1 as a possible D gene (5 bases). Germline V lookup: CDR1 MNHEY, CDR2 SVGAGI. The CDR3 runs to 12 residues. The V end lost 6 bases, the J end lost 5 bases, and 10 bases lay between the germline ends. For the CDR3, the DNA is TGTGCCAGCAGAAGGGGAATTACTGAAGCTTTCTTT. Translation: CASRRGITEAFF.

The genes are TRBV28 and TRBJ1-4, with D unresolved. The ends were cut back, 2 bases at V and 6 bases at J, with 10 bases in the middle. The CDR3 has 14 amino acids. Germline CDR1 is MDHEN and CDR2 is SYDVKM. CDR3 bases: TGTGCCAGCAGTTTACACACATCCGATGAAAAACTGTTTTTT. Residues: CASSLHTSDEKLFF.

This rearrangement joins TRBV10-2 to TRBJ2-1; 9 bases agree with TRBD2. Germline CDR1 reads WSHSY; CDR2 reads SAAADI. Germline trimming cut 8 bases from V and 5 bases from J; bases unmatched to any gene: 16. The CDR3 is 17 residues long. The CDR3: CASSEQHLTSGDNEQFF. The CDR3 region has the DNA TGCGCCAGCTCGGAACAGCACCTGACTAGCGGAGACAATGAGCAGTTCTTC.

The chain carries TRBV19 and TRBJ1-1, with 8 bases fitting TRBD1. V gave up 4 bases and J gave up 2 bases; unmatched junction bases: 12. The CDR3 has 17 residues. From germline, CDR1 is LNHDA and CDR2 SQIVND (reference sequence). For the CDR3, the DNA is TGTGCCAGTAGTAGGTTCAGGGGGCATGAAGGCAACACTGAAGCTTTCTTT. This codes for CASSRFRGHEGNTEAFF.

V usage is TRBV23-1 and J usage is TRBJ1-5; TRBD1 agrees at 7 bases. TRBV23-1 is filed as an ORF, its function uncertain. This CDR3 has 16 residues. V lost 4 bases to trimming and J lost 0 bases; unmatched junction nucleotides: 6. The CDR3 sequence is CASSPITGDSNQPQHF. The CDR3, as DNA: TGCGCCAGCAGTCCCATAACAGGGGATAGCAATCAGCCCCAGCATTTT.

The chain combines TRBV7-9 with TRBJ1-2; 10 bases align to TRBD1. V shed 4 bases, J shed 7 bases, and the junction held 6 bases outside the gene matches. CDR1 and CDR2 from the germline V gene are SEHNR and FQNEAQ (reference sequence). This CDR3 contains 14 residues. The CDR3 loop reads CASSWDRGVGGYTF. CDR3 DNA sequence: TGTGCCAGCAGCTGGGACAGGGGAGTTGGTGGCTACACCTTC. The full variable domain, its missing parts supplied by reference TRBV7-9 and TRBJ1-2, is DTGVSQNPRHKITKRGQNVTFRCDPISEHNRLYWYRQTLGQGPEFLTYFQNEAQLEKSRLLSDRFSAERPKGSFSTLEIQRTEQGDSAMYLCASSWDRGVGGYTFGSGTRLTVV.

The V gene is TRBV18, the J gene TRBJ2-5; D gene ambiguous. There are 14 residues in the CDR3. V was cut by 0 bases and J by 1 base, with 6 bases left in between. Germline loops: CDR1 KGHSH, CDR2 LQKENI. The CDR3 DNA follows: TGTGCCAGCTCACCACCGGGCATCCAAGAGACCCAGTACTTC. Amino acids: CASSPPGIQETQYF.